This T cell receptor beta chain comes out of a study of T-cell memory formation after mild COVID-19. This clonotype occurred a few times. A single record per CDR3 protein comes from TCRdb applying MiXCR to the 5' RACE reads. The profile covers roughly 610,000 distinct CDR3 sequences, with about 18% appearing a single time and approximately 8.1% taken by the ten largest. The germline V and J ends were trimmed by 6 bases and 2 bases, with 13 bases remaining between them. The CDR3 runs 13 residues. CDR1 is SQVTM, CDR2 ANQGSEA, per germline. Material: PBMCs or a T cell subset sorted from them (not recorded which). The chain is built from TRBV29-1 and TRBJ1-2; TRBD1 might be the D (6 bases). The clonotype was recovered from an adult woman who had mild COVID-19 (a few samples of this study predate the infection). Cell type and time point are not known. The CDR3 sequence is CSVRGGPNYGYTF. The CDR3 bases are TGCAGCGTCCGGGGGGGCCCCAACTATGGCTACACCTTC.